Below are 6 T cell receptor beta chains sequenced from a single sample in a study of shared clonotypes between healthy human individuals. Libraries were prepared by immunoSEQ multiplex PCR; TCRdb keeps only in-frame clonotypes and omits some of them. Among about 2.4 million clones, approximately 94% were seen once, and the ten largest hold about 0.34%. Sample: naive CD4+ T cells from PBMCs. Subset of the sample: CD45RA+ positively selected. Source of these receptors: a man between 18 and 29 years old in good health. Some clones in this sample may be carry-over from other donors' samples.

The chain has TRBV11-2 and TRBJ2-7; tentatively, D is TRBD1 (6 bases). Germline CDR1 SGHAT, CDR2 FQNNGV. There are 17 residues in the CDR3. V gave up 1 base and J gave up 2 bases, with 18 bases separating them. CDR3 protein: CASSLGGTGNGPYEQYF. The CDR3 DNA is TGTGCCAGCAGCTTAGGGGGAACAGGGAATGGGCCCTACGAGCAGTACTTC.

The rearrangement uses TRBV7-5 and TRBJ2-7. TRBV7-5 is a recognized pseudogene. The CDR3 has 19 residues. The CDR3 here is CVRSRGAETGPTGSYEQYF. CDR3 in DNA: TGTGTCAGAAGCAGAGGAGCCGAAACAGGTCCCACGGGATCCTACGAGCAGTACTTC.

V is TRBV5-4 and J is TRBJ2-3; 7 nucleotides line up with TRBD2. J was trimmed by 1 base and V by 3 bases; bases with no gene match: 5. CDR1 is SGHNT, CDR2 YYREEE, per germline (reference sequence). CDR3 length: 15 amino acids. The CDR3 bases are TGTGCCAGCAGCTCCCGGACTAGGGGCACAGATACGCAGTATTTT. Protein product: CASSSRTRGTDTQYF.

The gene calls are TRBV5-4 and TRBJ2-7; D gene ambiguous. V was trimmed by 1 base and J by 6 bases, leaving 8 bases between them. The CDR3 consists of 12 residues. Germline assignment: CDR1 SGHNT and CDR2 YYREEE (reference sequence). The CDR3 region is CASSLLGFEQYF. DNA of the CDR3: TGTGCCAGCAGCTTGTTGGGGTTCGAGCAGTACTTC. Combining the CDR3 with reference TRBV5-4 and TRBJ2-7 gives the whole variable domain ETGVTQSPTHLIKTRGQQVTLRCSSQSGHNTVSWYQQALGQGPQFIFQYYREEENGRGNFPPRFSGLQFPNYSSELNVNALELDDSALYLCASSLLGFEQYFGPGTRLTVT.

The chain couples TRBV7-3 to TRBJ2-2; the D is unclear. Deletions cut 1 base from V and 2 bases from J, with 11 bases between. The CDR3 covers 16 residues. Germline V CDR1 and CDR2: SGHTA, FQGTGA. The CDR3 protein is CASSLNSWPNTGELFF. Here the CDR3 DNA reads TGTGCCAGCAGCTTAAATAGTTGGCCCAACACCGGGGAGCTGTTTTTT.

The chain recombines TRBV9 with TRBJ2-2; 12 bases are a match to TRBD2. CDR1 SGDLS and CDR2 YYNGEE come from the germline V gene. This CDR3 is 16 amino acids long. Trimming at V came to 0 bases and at J to 7 bases, leaving 4 bases not matched to a gene. This CDR3 is CASSVELAGGGGELFF. The CDR3 bases are TGTGCCAGCAGCGTAGAACTAGCGGGAGGCGGCGGGGAGCTGTTTTTT.